This T cell receptor beta chain appears in the sequencing data of a study of T cell repertoires in cytomegalovirus infection. Study context: Public TCR beta signatures provided an indication of both CMV infection and a matching HLA type.

TCRdb reprocessed the reads with MiXCR, giving one entry per CDR3 protein. The sample records about 900,000 distinct CDR3 sequences, around 32% being singletons. For this clonotype: What it binds is unknown.

General study results and limits: The ex vivo response showed dominance by HLA-C-restricted CMV-specific TCR beta clonotypes. CMV carriers having the relevant HLA were flagged by cumulative public TCR beta family frequency.

Germline V CDR1 and CDR2: SGHDN, FVKESK. CDR3 length: 14 amino acids. Deletions cut 1 base from V and 2 bases from J, with 8 bases between. V is TRBV14 and J is TRBJ1-2, with a weak D call TRBD1 (5 bases). This receptor was taken from a human donor in good health (CMV status not recorded). Some clones in this sample may be carry-over from other donors' samples. Sample: cultured CD8+ T cells from PBMCs, taken from culture after CMV antigen stimulation. The DNA of the CDR3 is TGTGCCAGCAGCCAAGTATGGGGGAACTATGGCTACACCTTC. Protein sequence: CASSQVWGNYGYTF.